The 9 T cell receptor beta chains in this list originate from one sample, sequenced in a study of blood T cells in healthy people across ages. Combining a sample-barcoded 5' primer with a J-beta primer mix, a second PCR ran for roughly 7 to 11 cycles. One entry per CDR3 protein results from TCRdb running MiXCR on the 5' RACE reads. The sample has fewer than 2,000,000 distinct CDR3 sequences, about two fifths seen once. Sequencing used blood. The receptors shown here come from a human donor in good health.

Details on this clonotype: An end of the junction differs from the germline gene, which may be a read error. The V gene is TRBV5-1, the J gene TRBJ2-1; 7 bases are a match to TRBD2. Germline loops: CDR1 SGHRS, CDR2 YFSETQ. This CDR3 comprises 14 residues. The CDR3 sequence is CASSPGGNYSEQFF. Here the CDR3 DNA reads TGCGCCAGCAGCCCCGGGGGGAACTACAGTGAGCAGTTCTTC.

The CDR3 region is CASSSVWGSGDEKLFF. CDR3 coding DNA: TGTGCCAGCAGCTCCGTCTGGGGCTCGGGGGATGAAAAACTGTTTTTT. V usage is TRBV11-3 and J usage is TRBJ1-4, with a possible D match to TRBD1 (5 bases). CDR3 length: 16 residues. Germline lookup yields CDR1 SGHNT and CDR2 YENEEA. V was clipped by 4 bases and J by 6 bases, with 18 bases between them.

The CDR3 nucleotides are TGCAGTGCTAGAGATAGGAGGGGAGGATCGACAGATACGCAGTATTTT. Translating it yields CSARDRRGGSTDTQYF. The rearrangement links TRBV20-1 to TRBJ2-3; possibly TRBD2 for D (6 bases). The germline V gene encodes CDR1 DFQATT and CDR2 SNEGSKA (reference sequence). The V and J ends lost 0 bases and 3 bases respectively, with 16 bases between them. The CDR3 is made up of 16 amino acids.

A remark on this clonotype: Its ends do not fully match the called genes, so a read error is possible. The chain uses TRBV6-6 and TRBJ2-7; 10 bases agree with TRBD1. Per germline, CDR1 MNHNY and CDR2 SVGAGI (reference sequence). This CDR3 is built from 15 residues. The CDR3 region has the DNA TGTGCCAGCAGTTATAGGGACAGGGGCTCCAACGAGCAGTACTTC. Residues: CASSYRDRGSNEQYF.

In DNA form, the CDR3 reads TGCAGTGTTCCTTGGGGGAGCTCCTACAATGAGCAGTTCTTC. It encodes CSVPWGSSYNEQFF. The V call is TRBV20-1, the J call TRBJ2-1; either TRBD1 or TRBD2 may supply D (5 bases each). The CDR3 sequence is 14 residues long. Germline lookup yields CDR1 DFQATT and CDR2 SNEGSKA (reference sequence). V was cut by 7 bases and J by 0 bases, with 13 bases left in between.

The chain joins TRBV7-8 to TRBJ2-6; D is uncertain. CDR1 and CDR2 (germline): SGHVS, FQNEAQ. This CDR3 region has 17 residues. V shed 5 bases and J shed 0 bases, with 14 bases lying between them. The DNA of the CDR3 is TGTGCCAGCAGCATGAAAAGGGTCCTCTCTGGGGCCAACGTCCTGACTTTC. Its translation is CASSMKRVLSGANVLTF.

This chain uses TRBV6-5 with TRBJ2-7, with TRBD2 matching 12 bases. The CDR3 totals 16 residues. The ends lost 6 bases at V and 1 base at J; junction bases unmatched: 7. The germline gives CDR1 MNHEY, CDR2 SVGAGI. CDR3 in amino acids: CASRETSGGLSYEQYF. CDR3 in DNA: TGTGCCAGCAGGGAGACTAGCGGGGGCCTTTCCTACGAGCAGTACTTC.

The V and J genes are TRBV6-1 and TRBJ2-1, with a tentative D call TRBD2 (7 bases). The ends were cut back, 7 bases at V and 7 bases at J, with 17 bases in the middle. Germline-derived CDR1 and CDR2 are MNHNS and SASEGT. CDR3 length equals 14 residues. The CDR3 DNA sequence: TGTGCCAGCATCGAGGGGGGGGGCCTGAATGAGCAGTTCTTC. Translating gives CASIEGGGLNEQFF.

J is TRBJ2-5 and V is TRBV4-2; D is unresolved. CDR1 and CDR2 (germline): LGHNA, YNFKEQ. This CDR3 has 15 amino acids. The germline V and J ends were trimmed by 1 base and 6 bases, with 15 bases remaining between them. This CDR3 reads CASSQASIEVQTQYF. In nucleotides, the CDR3 is TGTGCCAGCAGCCAAGCGTCCATAGAGGTCCAGACCCAGTACTTC.